This note documents a single T cell receptor (beta chain) sequence. This entry belongs to a study of blood T cell repertoires in COVID-19. About the research overall: Samples of COVID-19 (acute and convalescent) were obtained from the United States, Italy and Spain. T cells, B-cell-depleted T cells, or PBMCs provided the cDNA or gDNA that served as material.

The V and J ends lost 1 base and 0 bases, in that order; junction bases with no gene match: 3. The CDR3 is 15 amino acids. Germline V CDR1 and CDR2: KGHSH, LQKENI. As originally analysed: Nucleated cell number was recorded as an estimate derived from reference gene primer amplification. TCRdb's copy holds only in-frame clones and misses some; the assay was immunoSEQ multiplex PCR. V and J calls and clone size follow that table, whereas D and trimming were derived from the DNA. The sample yields about 440,000 clones, approximately 90% seen once. The chain is built from TRBV18 and TRBJ2-7; 7 bases agree with TRBD1. The sample comprised peripheral blood. This clonotype was sampled from a woman in her thirties with acute or convalescent COVID-19. The CDR3 spells CASSPRQGPSYEQYF. CDR3 DNA sequence: TGTGCCAGCTCACCACGACAGGGCCCCTCCTACGAGCAGTACTTC.